A selection of T cell receptor beta chains follows, all from one sample in a study of cytomegalovirus exposure and HLA in healthy donors. Using immunoSEQ multiplex PCR, the repertoire was profiled, and TCRdb retains in-frame clones only, with some absent. This table holds about 170,000 clones, about 79% found once. The sample was PBMCs. All receptors come from a middle-aged man in good health and CMV-seropositive. Each CDR3 is given with its conserved first and last residue. A D gene is named only where the DNA matches it firmly. A row's size may be missing; if present it is once, few, many or a size class.

j_call clone_size d_call cdr3_length v_call cdr3_aa cdr3_nt
TRBJ2-2 NA NA 14 TRBV5-1 CASSRGPGTGELFF TGCGCCAGCAGCCGCGGGCCTGGCACCGGGGAGCTGTTTTTT
TRBJ2-7 NA TRBD1 14 TRBV5-1 CASSLAQGSYEQYF TGCGCCAGCAGCTTGGCACAGGGGTCTTACGAGCAGTACTTC
TRBJ1-5 few NA 12 TRBV28 CASMSSNQPQHF TGTGCCAGCATGTCGAGCAATCAGCCCCAGCATTTT
TRBJ1-2 NA NA 16 TRBV16 CASSQSAGALQYGYTF TGTGCCAGCAGCCAATCAGCAGGGGCACTGCAGTATGGCTACACCTTC
TRBJ2-3 few NA 15 TRBV5-8 CASSLGGVSTDTQYF TGTGCCAGCAGCTTAGGCGGTGTCAGCACAGATACGCAGTATTTT
TRBJ1-1 few TRBD1 15 TRBV11-3 CASSSHRGVNTEAFF TGTGCCAGCAGCTCCCACAGGGGAGTGAACACTGAAGCTTTCTTT
TRBJ1-4 NA NA 15 TRBV27 CASSLTNAQNEKLFF TGTGCCAGCAGTTTAACAAACGCCCAGAATGAAAAACTGTTTTTT
TRBJ1-2 NA TRBD1 15 TRBV19 CASSIDDPGQYGYTF TGTGCCAGTAGTATAGATGACCCGGGACAGTATGGCTACACCTTC
TRBJ2-3 NA NA 16 TRBV6-4 CASSPRATRGTDTQYF TGTGCCAGCAGTCCCAGGGCGACTCGAGGCACAGATACGCAGTATTTT
TRBJ2-7 NA NA 13 TRBV5-1 CASSLAASYEQYF TGCGCCAGCAGCTTGGCCGCCAGCTACGAGCAGTACTTC
TRBJ2-1 NA NA 15 TRBV7-6 CASSFPKGINDEQFF TGTGCCAGCAGCTTTCCAAAGGGGATAAACGATGAGCAGTTCTTC
TRBJ2-1 NA NA 15 TRBV30 CAWSVSLRVYNEQFF TGTGCCTGGAGCGTTTCTTTGCGGGTATACAATGAGCAGTTCTTC
TRBJ1-2 NA TRBD1 15 TRBV19 CASSSPGGFFYGYTF TGTGCCAGTAGTTCACCAGGGGGGTTCTTCTATGGCTACACCTTC
TRBJ1-2 NA NA 13 TRBV6-5 CASSYVAGNGYTF TGTGCCAGCAGTTACGTAGCAGGGAATGGCTACACCTTC
TRBJ2-4 few TRBD2 14 TRBV10-3 CAISESTGGNIQYF TGTGCCATCAGTGAGTCGACGGGAGGGAACATTCAGTACTTC
TRBJ1-3 NA TRBD1 14 TRBV7-9 CASSFRTGGNTIYF TGTGCCAGCAGCTTCAGGACAGGGGGCAACACCATATATTTT
TRBJ2-1 NA TRBD1 16 TRBV7-2 CASSLTGTGAYNEQFF TGTGCCAGCAGCTTGACCGGGACAGGGGCTTACAATGAGCAGTTCTTC
TRBJ1-5 few NA 13 TRBV7-2 CASSFQGKQPQHF TGTGCCAGCAGCTTTCAGGGGAAGCAGCCCCAGCATTTT
TRBJ2-7 NA TRBD2 19 TRBV5-1 CASSYGVGLAGQSSYEQYF TGCGCCAGCAGCTACGGCGTGGGACTAGCGGGCCAAAGCTCCTACGAGCAGTACTTC
TRBJ1-5 NA NA 19 TRBV14 CASSQDRLTELLSNQPQHF TGTGCCAGCAGCCAAGATCGCTTGACAGAACTCCTTAGCAATCAGCCCCAGCATTTT
TRBJ2-7 once TRBD1 14 TRBV11-3 CATASGTGAYEQYF TGTGCCACCGCCTCCGGGACAGGGGCCTACGAGCAGTACTTC
TRBJ2-1 NA TRBD2 15 TRBV4-2 CASSLLGTRGNEQFF TGTGCCAGCAGCCTACTTGGGACTAGAGGGAATGAGCAGTTCTTC
TRBJ2-4 NA TRBD1 16 TRBV7-3 CASSLPGQGGKNIQYF TGTGCCAGCAGTTTGCCGGGACAGGGGGGCAAAAACATTCAGTACTTC
TRBJ2-2 NA NA 15 TRBV5-5 CASSSQVSNTGELFF TGTGCCAGCAGCTCTCAGGTTTCGAACACCGGGGAGCTGTTTTTT
TRBJ2-1 NA NA 15 TRBV7-3 CASSLNSGTAGEQFF TGTGCCAGCAGCTTAAATAGCGGGACAGCAGGGGAGCAGTTCTTC
TRBJ1-2 NA NA 15 TRBV6-5 CASSYSRNGYYGYTF TGTGCCAGCAGTTACTCGAGGAACGGATACTATGGCTACACCTTC
TRBJ2-5 NA NA 11 TRBV2 CAISRWETQYF TGTGCCATATCACGGTGGGAGACCCAGTACTTC
TRBJ2-7 NA NA 13 TRBV5-1 CASSLSVAGEQYF TGCGCCAGCAGCTTGTCCGTAGCCGGCGAGCAGTACTTC
TRBJ2-3 NA TRBD2 14 TRBV5-1 CASSGAGPTDTQYF TGCGCCAGCAGCGGAGCGGGGCCCACAGATACGCAGTATTTT
TRBJ2-2 NA TRBD2 15 TRBV6-1 CASSEGTSLAGELFF TGTGCCAGCAGTGAAGGGACTAGCTTGGCCGGGGAGCTGTTTTTT
TRBJ2-7 few NA 13 TRBV18 CASSLTDVYEQYF TGTGCCAGCTCCCTCACAGACGTCTACGAGCAGTACTTC
TRBJ1-4 NA NA 15 TRBV30 CAWSVWGLDNEKLFF TGTGCCTGGAGTGTATGGGGACTCGACAATGAAAAACTGTTTTTT
TRBJ2-7 once NA 14 TRBV6-6 CASSYRQATYEQYF TGTGCCAGCAGTTACAGACAGGCTACCTACGAGCAGTACTTC
TRBJ1-1 NA NA 16 TRBV4-2 CASSQEGAGRDTEAFF TGTGCCAGCAGCCAAGAGGGAGCGGGTCGCGACACTGAAGCTTTCTTT
TRBJ2-3 NA NA 16 TRBV5-4 CASSLNTYMGPDTQYF TGTGCCAGCAGCTTGAATACGTACATGGGCCCAGATACGCAGTATTTT
TRBJ2-1 NA NA 13 TRBV12-5 CASGLSTVNEQFF TGTGCTAGTGGTTTGTCTACAGTCAATGAGCAGTTCTTC
TRBJ2-3 NA TRBD1 15 TRBV5-1 CASSPGTAPTDTQYF TGCGCCAGCAGCCCTGGGACAGCTCCCACAGATACGCAGTATTTT
TRBJ2-7 once NA 15 TRBV5-1 CASSAQGHPGDEQYF TGCGCCAGCAGCGCACAGGGCCATCCTGGGGACGAGCAGTACTTC
TRBJ2-7 NA TRBD1 16 TRBV5-4 CASSFPGGQGIHEQYF TGTGCCAGCAGCTTTCCGGGGGGACAGGGGATCCACGAGCAGTACTTC
TRBJ2-7 NA NA 13 TRBV5-1 CASSQGQRYEQYF TGCGCCAGCAGCCAAGGACAGCGCTACGAGCAGTACTTC
TRBJ2-5 NA TRBD1 14 TRBV5-1 CASSQTGSGETQYF TGCGCCAGCAGCCAGACAGGGTCGGGAGAGACCCAGTACTTC
TRBJ1-1 NA NA 11 TRBV20-1 CSARDRGGAFF TGCAGTGCTAGAGATCGGGGAGGAGCTTTCTTT
TRBJ2-5 NA NA 15 TRBV11-3 CASSLMVAKQETQYF TGTGCCAGCAGCTTGATGGTAGCGAAACAAGAGACCCAGTACTTC
TRBJ2-1 NA TRBD2 15 TRBV9 CASSETSGTLNEQFF TGTGCCAGCAGCGAGACTAGCGGGACTCTTAATGAGCAGTTCTTC
TRBJ2-7 NA TRBD1 15 TRBV7-2 CASSSMGTASYEQYF TGTGCCAGCAGCTCTATGGGGACAGCCTCCTACGAGCAGTACTTC
TRBJ2-3 once NA 15 TRBV2 CASSEQGGGTDTQYF TGTGCCAGCAGTGAACAGGGAGGCGGGACAGATACGCAGTATTTT
TRBJ2-7 NA NA 14 TRBV7-6 CASSPRGGTYEQYF TGTGCCAGCAGCCCCCGTGGAGGAACCTACGAGCAGTACTTC
TRBJ2-5 NA NA 16 TRBV7-2 CASSPRPPTARETQYF TGTGCCAGCAGCCCCAGGCCCCCAACGGCACGGGAGACCCAGTACTTC
TRBJ2-5 NA NA 14 TRBV15 CATSSGLSQETQYF TGTGCCACCAGCAGTGGACTAAGCCAAGAGACCCAGTACTTC
TRBJ2-4 NA NA 13 TRBV6-5 CASSSPPLNSQYF TGTGCCAGCAGTTCCCCCCCCCTAAACAGTCAGTACTTC
TRBJ2-1 NA TRBD1 15 TRBV15 CATSSEGASYNEQFF TGTGCCACCAGCAGTGAGGGGGCCTCCTACAATGAGCAGTTCTTC
TRBJ1-3 NA NA 16 TRBV14 CASSQLGGDSGNTIYF TGTGCCAGCAGCCAATTAGGGGGAGACTCTGGAAACACCATATATTTT
TRBJ2-3 NA TRBD1 18 TRBV7-9 CSSSLRLTGESSTDTQYF TGTTCCAGCAGCTTAAGGTTGACAGGGGAGTCAAGCACAGATACGCAGTATTTT
TRBJ2-7 NA TRBD1 14 TRBV7-9 CASSWTGDPYEQYF TGTGCCAGCAGCTGGACAGGGGACCCCTACGAGCAGTACTTC
TRBJ2-4 NA TRBD1 12 TRBV2 CASRDRGDSQYF TGTGCCAGCAGGGACAGGGGGGACAGTCAGTACTTC
TRBJ1-1 NA NA 15 TRBV7-9 CASSLVQGADPEAFF TGTGCCAGCAGCTTAGTACAGGGAGCGGACCCTGAAGCTTTCTTT